This T cell receptor (beta chain) was recorded in a study of molecular identifiers for immune sequencing clone quantification. Study-wide points: Highly expanded clone sizes could be underestimated through barcode sharing by identical TCR molecules.

The length of the CDR3 is 14 residues. Germline CDR1 and CDR2: LNHDA and SQIVND (reference sequence). V lost 5 bases, J lost 5 bases, and 15 bases lay in between. Using a CD8+CD4-CCR7+CD45RA+ phenotype, naive CD8 T cells were sorted. Of note for this clonotype: The antigen is undetermined. This sequence may be a read error, since a much larger clone differs from it by one base.

Bulk TCR libraries used previously described methods and listed TCR primers. TCRdb itself ran the PCR reads through MiXCR, one entry per CDR3 protein. Of about 320,000 distinct CDR3 sequences in the sample, about 23% are singletons; the top ten hold 0.65% to 0.95%. The chain recombines TRBV19 with TRBJ1-1; D is undetermined. Sequenced sample: naive CD8+ T cells from blood, with Jurkat cell RNA spiked in. The subset denotes: FACS-sorted CD8+CD4-CCR7+CD45RA+ naive T cells. This TCR derives from a human donor in good health. Some libraries in this study had Jurkat cell RNA spiked in. The CDR3 reads CASSSGPPMTEAFF. Written as DNA, the CDR3 is TGTGCCAGTAGTTCAGGACCCCCAATGACTGAAGCTTTCTTT.